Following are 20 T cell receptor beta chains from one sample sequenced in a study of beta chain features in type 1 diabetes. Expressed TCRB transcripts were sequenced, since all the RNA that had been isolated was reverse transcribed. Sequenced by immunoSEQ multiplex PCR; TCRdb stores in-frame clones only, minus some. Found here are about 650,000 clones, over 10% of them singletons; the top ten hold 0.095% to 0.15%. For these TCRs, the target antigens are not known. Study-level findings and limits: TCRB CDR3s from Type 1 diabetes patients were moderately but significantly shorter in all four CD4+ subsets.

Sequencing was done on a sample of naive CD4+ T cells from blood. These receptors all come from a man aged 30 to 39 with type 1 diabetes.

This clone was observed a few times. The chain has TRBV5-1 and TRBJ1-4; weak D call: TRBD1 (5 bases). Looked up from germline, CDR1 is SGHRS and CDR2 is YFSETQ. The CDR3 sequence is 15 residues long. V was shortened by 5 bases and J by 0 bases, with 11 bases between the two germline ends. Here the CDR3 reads CASRSPGATNEKLFF. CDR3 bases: TGCGCCAGCAGATCCCCGGGGGCAACTAATGAAAAACTGTTTTTT.

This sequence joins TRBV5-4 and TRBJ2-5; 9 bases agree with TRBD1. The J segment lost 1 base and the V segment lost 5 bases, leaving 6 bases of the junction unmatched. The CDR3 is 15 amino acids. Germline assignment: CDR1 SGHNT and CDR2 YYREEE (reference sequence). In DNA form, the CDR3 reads TGTGCCAGCAGACAGGACAGGGGCGTCCAAGAGACCCAGTACTTC. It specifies CASRQDRGVQETQYF.

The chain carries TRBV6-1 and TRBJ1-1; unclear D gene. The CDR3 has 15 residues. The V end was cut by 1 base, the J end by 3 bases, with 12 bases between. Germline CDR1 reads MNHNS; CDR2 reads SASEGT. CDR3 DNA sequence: TGTGCCAGCAGTGAAGGTCGAGGACTTTACACTGAAGCTTTCTTT. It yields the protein CASSEGRGLYTEAFF.

CDR3 protein: CASSLNNEKLFF. For the CDR3, the DNA is TGTGCCAGCAGCTTGAATAATGAAAAACTGTTTTTT. The V gene is TRBV5-4, the J gene TRBJ1-4, with D uncertain. The germline V gene has CDR1 SGHNT and CDR2 YYREEE (reference sequence). Trimming took off 1 base at V and 4 bases at J, with 2 bases between the two ends. The CDR3 consists of 12 residues.

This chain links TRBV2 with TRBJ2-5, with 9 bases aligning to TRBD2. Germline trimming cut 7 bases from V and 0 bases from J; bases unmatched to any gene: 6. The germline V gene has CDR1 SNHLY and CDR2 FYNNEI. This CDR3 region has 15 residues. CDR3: CASTLSGGYQETQYF. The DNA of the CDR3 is TGTGCCAGCACACTGAGCGGGGGGTACCAAGAGACCCAGTACTTC.

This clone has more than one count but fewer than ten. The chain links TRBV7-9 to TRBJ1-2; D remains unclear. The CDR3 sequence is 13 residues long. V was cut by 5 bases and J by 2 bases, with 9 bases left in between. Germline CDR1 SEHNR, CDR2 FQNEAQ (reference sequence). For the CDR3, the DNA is TGTGCCAGCAGCCCCAGCGAGAACTATGGCTACACCTTC. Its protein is CASSPSENYGYTF.

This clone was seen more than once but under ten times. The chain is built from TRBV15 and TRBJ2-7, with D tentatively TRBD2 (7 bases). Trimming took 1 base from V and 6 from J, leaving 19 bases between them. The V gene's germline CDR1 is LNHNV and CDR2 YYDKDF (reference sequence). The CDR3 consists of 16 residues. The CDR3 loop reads CATSRGEVAGAGEQYF. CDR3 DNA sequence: TGTGCCACCAGCAGAGGAGAGGTGGCGGGGGCTGGCGAGCAGTACTTC.

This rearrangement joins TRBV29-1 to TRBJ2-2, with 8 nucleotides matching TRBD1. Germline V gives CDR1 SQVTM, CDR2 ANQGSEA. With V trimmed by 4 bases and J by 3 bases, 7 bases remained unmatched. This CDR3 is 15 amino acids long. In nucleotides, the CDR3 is TGCAGCGTTGCAGGGGGCGCGTCCGACACCGGGGAGCTGTTTTTT. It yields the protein CSVAGGASDTGELFF.

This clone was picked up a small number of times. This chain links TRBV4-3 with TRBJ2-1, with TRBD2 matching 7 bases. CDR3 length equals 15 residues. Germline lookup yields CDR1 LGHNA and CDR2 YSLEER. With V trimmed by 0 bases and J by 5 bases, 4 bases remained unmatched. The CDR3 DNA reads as TGCGCCAGCAGCCAAGACGGCGGGAGCCACAATGAGCAGTTCTTC. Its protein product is CASSQDGGSHNEQFF.

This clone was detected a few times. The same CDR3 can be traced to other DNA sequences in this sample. CDR3 residues: CATSRDRRGSYEQYF. The CDR3 nucleotides are TGTGCCACCAGCAGAGACCGGCGGGGGTCCTACGAGCAGTACTTC. The V call is TRBV15, the J call TRBJ2-7; 7 nucleotides agree with TRBD2. CDR1 and CDR2 (germline): LNHNV, YYDKDF (reference sequence). Trimming cost V 0 bases and J 1 base; bases outside gene matches: 3. The CDR3 is 15 residues long.

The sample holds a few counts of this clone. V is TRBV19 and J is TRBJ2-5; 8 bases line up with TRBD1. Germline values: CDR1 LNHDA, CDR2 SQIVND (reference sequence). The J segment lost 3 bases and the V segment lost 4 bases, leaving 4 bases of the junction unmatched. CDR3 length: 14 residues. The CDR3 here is CASSNWTGKETQYF. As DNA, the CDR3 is TGTGCCAGTAGTAACTGGACAGGGAAAGAGACCCAGTACTTC.

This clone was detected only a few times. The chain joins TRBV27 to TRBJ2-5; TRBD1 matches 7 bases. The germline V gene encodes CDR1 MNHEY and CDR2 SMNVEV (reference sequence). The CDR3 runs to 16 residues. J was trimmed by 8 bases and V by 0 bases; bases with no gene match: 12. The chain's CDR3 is CASSLSHGQGVGTQYF. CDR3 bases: TGTGCCAGCAGTTTATCTCATGGTCAGGGGGTTGGAACCCAGTACTTC.

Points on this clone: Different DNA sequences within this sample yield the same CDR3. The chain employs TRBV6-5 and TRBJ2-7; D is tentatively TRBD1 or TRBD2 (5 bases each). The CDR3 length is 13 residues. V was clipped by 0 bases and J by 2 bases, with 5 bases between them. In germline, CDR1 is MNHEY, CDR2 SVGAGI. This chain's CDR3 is CASSYSGPYEQYF. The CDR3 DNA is TGTGCCAGCAGTTACTCGGGACCCTACGAGCAGTACTTC.

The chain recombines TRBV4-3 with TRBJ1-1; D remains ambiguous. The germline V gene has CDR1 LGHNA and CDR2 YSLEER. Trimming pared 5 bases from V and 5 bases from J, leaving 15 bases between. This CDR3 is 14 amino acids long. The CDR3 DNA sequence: TGCGCCAGCAGCGGCTTTATAGCAGCGACTGAAGCTTTCTTT. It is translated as CASSGFIAATEAFF.

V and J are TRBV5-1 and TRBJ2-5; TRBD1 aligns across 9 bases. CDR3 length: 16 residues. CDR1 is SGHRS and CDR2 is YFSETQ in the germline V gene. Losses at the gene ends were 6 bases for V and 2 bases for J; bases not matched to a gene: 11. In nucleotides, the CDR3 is TGCGCCAGCACCGGTGTGGGGACAGGGATACAAGAGACCCAGTACTTC. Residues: CASTGVGTGIQETQYF.

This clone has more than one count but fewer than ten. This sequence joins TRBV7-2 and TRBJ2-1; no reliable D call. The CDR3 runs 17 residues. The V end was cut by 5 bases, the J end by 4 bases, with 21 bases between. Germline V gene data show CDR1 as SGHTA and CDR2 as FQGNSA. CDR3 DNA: TGTGCCAGCAGCCCCCGGGCACATGGGCGGATTTACAATGAGCAGTTCTTC. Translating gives CASSPRAHGRIYNEQFF.

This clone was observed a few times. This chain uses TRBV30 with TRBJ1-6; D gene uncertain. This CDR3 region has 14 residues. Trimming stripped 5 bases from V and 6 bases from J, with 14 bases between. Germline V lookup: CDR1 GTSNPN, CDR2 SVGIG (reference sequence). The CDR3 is CAWARQPGNSPLHF. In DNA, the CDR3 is TGTGCCTGGGCAAGGCAGCCCGGTAATTCACCCCTCCACTTT.

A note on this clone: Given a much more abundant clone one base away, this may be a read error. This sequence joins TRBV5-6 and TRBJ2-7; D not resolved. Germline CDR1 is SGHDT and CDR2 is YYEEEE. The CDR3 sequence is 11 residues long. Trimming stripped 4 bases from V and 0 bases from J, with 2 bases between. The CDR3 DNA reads TGTGCCAGCAGCGTCTCCTACGAGCAGTACTTC. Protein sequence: CASSVSYEQYF.

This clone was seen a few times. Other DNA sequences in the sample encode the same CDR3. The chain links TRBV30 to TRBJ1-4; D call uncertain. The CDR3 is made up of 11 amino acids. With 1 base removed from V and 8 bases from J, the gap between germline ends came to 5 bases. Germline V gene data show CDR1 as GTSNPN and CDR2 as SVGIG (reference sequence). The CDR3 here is CAWSGPEKLFF. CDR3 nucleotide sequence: TGTGCCTGGAGTGGTCCGGAAAAACTGTTTTTT.

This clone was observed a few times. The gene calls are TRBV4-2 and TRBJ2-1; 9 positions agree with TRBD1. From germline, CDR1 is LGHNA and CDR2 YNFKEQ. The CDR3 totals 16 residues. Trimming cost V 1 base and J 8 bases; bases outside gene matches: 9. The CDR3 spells CASSQVPGQGIDEQFF. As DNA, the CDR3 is TGTGCCAGCAGCCAAGTGCCGGGACAGGGAATCGATGAGCAGTTCTTC.